This passage covers 13 T cell receptor beta chains from one sample sequenced in a study of T cell repertoires in cytomegalovirus infection. TCRdb reanalysed the reads using MiXCR and keeps one entry per CDR3 protein. The sample lists 630,000 or so distinct CDR3 sequences; more than 20% were seen once. The sequenced sample was CD8+ T cells from PBMCs. These TCRs come from a human donor in good health (CMV status not recorded). Some clones in this sample may be carry-over from other donors' samples.

The chain carries TRBV28 and TRBJ2-5; D may correspond to TRBD1 or TRBD2 (5 bases each). The CDR3 covers 15 residues. V lost 1 base to trimming and J lost 3 bases, with 12 bases between them. Germline V gene lookup returns CDR1 MDHEN and CDR2 SYDVKM. DNA for the CDR3: TGTGCCAGCAGTTTATTCGGGGCGGTAAAAGAGACCCAGTACTTC. Translation: CASSLFGAVKETQYF.

This clonotype was observed many times. This sequence joins TRBV12-3 or TRBV12-4 and TRBJ2-2; D is possibly TRBD2 (5 bases). Trimming took 4 bases from V and 0 from J, leaving 12 bases between them. The CDR3 sequence is 16 residues long. The CDR3 region has the DNA TGTGCCAGCAGTTCCTGGCGGGTGACGAACACCGGGGAGCTGTTTTTT. Its translation: CASSSWRVTNTGELFF.

This clonotype was detected only a few times. The CDR3, as DNA: TGTGCCAGCAGTCCAGGACTAGCGGGGGATGACGAGCAGTACGTC. This codes for CASSPGLAGDDEQYV. The rearrangement links TRBV28 to TRBJ2-7, with 13 bases that match TRBD2. Germline lookup yields CDR1 MDHEN and CDR2 SYDVKM. J was trimmed by 5 bases and V by 5 bases; bases with no gene match: 6. The CDR3 extends over 15 amino acids.

The chain links TRBV2 to TRBJ1-2; 8 bases fit TRBD1. Germline CDR1 is SNHLY and CDR2 is FYNNEI. V dropped 5 bases and J dropped 6; count of bases not matched to a gene: 17. This CDR3 spans 17 amino acids. In DNA form, the CDR3 reads TGTGCCAGCAGTTTCAGCGGACAGGGTTACCGTTCGGATGGCTACACCTTC. Its translation: CASSFSGQGYRSDGYTF.

The chain is built from TRBV23-1 and TRBJ2-2, with D unclear. TRBV23-1 is noted as an ORF with a role that remains uncertain. The CDR3 has 16 residues. Trimming removed 0 bases at V and 4 bases at J, with 12 bases between. Here the CDR3 reads CASSQSRIRVTGELFF. CDR3 coding DNA: TGCGCCAGCAGTCAATCCCGAATCCGGGTCACCGGGGAGCTGTTTTTT.

This clonotype was seen a few times. The chain combines TRBV2 with TRBJ2-5; 16 bases are shared with TRBD2. Looked up from germline, CDR1 is SNHLY and CDR2 is FYNNEI. V lost 9 bases, J lost 7 bases, and 11 bases stayed unmatched. CDR3 length: 16 amino acids. The CDR3 is CASETGTSGGARTQYF. Here the CDR3 DNA reads TGTGCCAGTGAGACCGGGACTAGCGGGGGGGCTCGGACCCAGTACTTC.

The chain employs TRBV7-9 and TRBJ1-1; D gene uncertain. Germline CDR1 reads SEHNR; CDR2 reads FQNEAQ (reference sequence). The CDR3 covers 12 residues. Between the trimmed V and J ends, which lost 5 bases and 1 base, there was a span of 5 bases. CDR3 in amino acids: CASSTTNTEAFF. DNA of the CDR3: TGTGCCAGCAGCACGACGAACACTGAAGCTTTCTTT.

This chain uses TRBV7-9 with TRBJ2-6; the D is unclear. The CDR3 spans 14 residues. CDR1 and CDR2 (germline): SEHNR, FQNEAQ (reference sequence). The V gene lost 6 bases and the J gene lost 0 bases, with 6 bases spanning the gap. The DNA of the CDR3 is TGTGCCAGCAGACATAACTCTGGGGCCAACGTCCTGACTTTC. As protein: CASRHNSGANVLTF.

The chain links TRBV28 to TRBJ1-1; D remains ambiguous. V gave up 3 bases and J gave up 0 bases, with 23 bases separating them. Germline CDR1 reads MDHEN; CDR2 reads SYDVKM. The CDR3 runs to 19 residues. CDR3 residues: CASSFTLLKGGGMNTEAFF. The CDR3 region has the DNA TGTGCCAGCAGTTTTACCCTGTTGAAGGGAGGTGGGATGAACACTGAAGCTTTCTTT.

This clonotype was seen at least ten times. This chain uses TRBV6-2 or TRBV6-3 with TRBJ1-1; D gene uncertain. Germline-derived CDR1 and CDR2 are MNHEY and SVGEGT. With 2 bases removed from V and 0 bases from J, the gap between germline ends came to 16 bases. The CDR3 sequence is 17 residues long. Here the CDR3 reads CASSYPSIDPVNTEAFF. The CDR3, as DNA: TGTGCCAGCAGTTACCCGAGCATTGATCCGGTGAACACTGAAGCTTTCTTT.

This clonotype was picked up many times. The chain carries TRBV7-6 and TRBJ2-3; TRBD2 matches at 11 bases. The CDR3 is 17 amino acids. Looked up from germline, CDR1 is SGHVS and CDR2 is FNYEAQ. Trimming took 0 bases from V and 2 from J; bases not matched to a gene: 4. CDR3 sequence: CASSLATSGGLTDTQYF. The CDR3 DNA sequence: TGTGCCAGCAGCTTAGCTACTAGCGGGGGACTCACAGATACGCAGTATTTT.

This chain uses TRBV29-1 with TRBJ1-2; TRBD1 is a possible D gene (5 bases). This CDR3 contains 13 residues. Germline V gene lookup returns CDR1 SQVTM and CDR2 ANQGSEA. V was clipped by 7 bases and J by 2 bases, with 14 bases between them. CDR3: CSAEPGVNYGYTF. In DNA form, the CDR3 reads TGCAGCGCAGAGCCGGGGGTCAACTATGGCTACACCTTC.

This clonotype was counted at least ten times. The chain is built from TRBV7-9 and TRBJ1-2; perhaps TRBD1 as D (6 bases). This CDR3 is built from 13 residues. Trimming removed 5 bases from V and 2 bases from J, with 9 bases in between. CDR1 SEHNR and CDR2 FQNEAQ come from the germline V gene (reference sequence). The CDR3 DNA sequence: TGTGCCAGCAGCCCCACAGGGAACTATGGCTACACCTTC. Its translation: CASSPTGNYGYTF.